The 19 T cell receptor beta chains below come from one sample, sequenced in a study of vaccination and CD4 T cells after COVID-19 (dated by TCRdb to between 2021 and 2024). The sample's treatment or condition label, in plain terms: roughly ten-day PBMC culture with coronavirus spike peptide pools or control peptides (ViraFEST assay). Libraries were made using PCR. Instrument used: Illumina iSeq 100. TCR sequencing of DNA from cultured CD4+ T cells used the Oncomine TCR Beta short-read assay at the Johns Hopkins FTIC core. The public reads were quality trimmed at Q25 with fastp and then assembled into clones with MiXCR by TCRdb, keeping productive beta chains. Each record represents a unique CDR3 protein, reported with the most common genes and DNA among its rows. The sample includes around 25,000 distinct CDR3 sequences, with approximately 57% observed a single time. The ten largest clones take up about 14% of the sample.

No antigens are known for them. Sample: CD4+ T cells from blood, cultured in vitro, taken after SARS-CoV-2 vaccination. The receptor source for this set is a human donor who received a COVID-19 vaccine.

V and J are TRBV10-3 and TRBJ1-2; no clear D gene. V lost 5 bases and J lost 5, with 9 bases in between. This CDR3 region has 12 residues. CDR1 ENHRY and CDR2 SYGVKD come from the germline V gene. In nucleotides, the CDR3 is TGTGCCATCAGTAACAACTATTATGGCTACACCTTC. Amino acids: CAISNNYYGYTF.

This chain joins TRBV19 and TRBJ2-5; tentative D call: TRBD1 (6 bases). Germline assignment: CDR1 LNHDA and CDR2 SQIVND (reference sequence). This CDR3 has 15 residues. Trimming took 4 bases from V and 0 from J, leaving 12 bases between them. The CDR3 loop is CASSKTGFDQETQYF. The CDR3 nucleotides read TGTGCCAGTAGTAAAACAGGGTTCGACCAAGAGACCCAGTACTTC.

The J gene is TRBJ2-1, the V gene TRBV27, with 13 bases lining up with TRBD2. Germline CDR1 MNHEY, CDR2 SMNVEV (reference sequence). This CDR3 region has 16 residues. V lost 4 bases, J lost 9 bases, and 9 bases stayed unmatched. The CDR3 is CASSSRLAGGMVEQFF. The CDR3 coding sequence is TGTGCCAGCAGTTCTCGACTAGCGGGGGGCATGGTTGAGCAGTTCTTC.

The genes are TRBV6-1 and TRBJ2-1; 13 bases map to TRBD2. The CDR3 contains 17 residues. Germline V gene lookup returns CDR1 MNHNS and CDR2 SASEGT. V gave up 3 bases and J gave up 6 bases; unmatched junction bases: 8. The CDR3 sequence: CASSDRLGLAGPNEQFF. DNA of the CDR3: TGTGCCAGCAGTGATCGGTTGGGACTAGCGGGGCCCAATGAGCAGTTCTTC.

The chain employs TRBV7-9 and TRBJ1-2, with no clear D. Germline lookup yields CDR1 SEHNR and CDR2 FQNEAQ (reference sequence). V dropped 4 bases and J dropped 4 bases, with 22 bases sitting between them. The CDR3 sequence is 17 residues long. CDR3 protein: CASSSTDPITPVYGYTF. The DNA for the CDR3 is TGTGCCAGCAGCTCGACGGACCCGATCACCCCCGTCTATGGCTACACCTTC. Complete variable domain (other parts from reference TRBV7-9 and TRBJ1-2): DTGVSQNPRHKITKRGQNVTFRCDPISEHNRLYWYRQTLGQGPEFLTYFQNEAQLEKSRLLSDRFSAERPKGSFSTLEIQRTEQGDSAMYLCASSSTDPITPVYGYTFGSGTRLTVV.

The gene calls are TRBV30 and TRBJ2-7; D not certain. V lost 3 bases to trimming and J lost 4 bases, with 7 bases between them. Germline V gene lookup returns CDR1 GTSNPN and CDR2 SVGIG (reference sequence). This CDR3 comprises 11 residues. The chain's CDR3 is CAWSARYEQYF. CDR3 in DNA: TGTGCCTGGAGCGCCAGATACGAGCAGTACTTC.

V is TRBV11-3 and J is TRBJ1-2; TRBD1 matches at 9 bases. The CDR3 sequence is 18 residues long. The V and J ends lost 4 bases and 6 bases, in that order; junction bases with no gene match: 18. Germline assignment: CDR1 SGHNT and CDR2 YENEEA. The CDR3 sequence: CASSSTGWGHRGLDGYTF. CDR3 coding DNA: TGTGCCAGCAGCTCGACGGGGTGGGGCCACAGGGGGCTGGATGGCTACACCTTC.

The CDR3 DNA reads TGTGCCAGCAGCTTAGGAAGGACTAACCTCCAGGGGACCCAGTACTTC. Amino acid sequence: CASSLGRTNLQGTQYF. V usage is TRBV7-2 and J usage is TRBJ2-5, with a tentative D call TRBD2 (6 bases). Germline-derived CDR1 and CDR2 are SGHTA and FQGNSA. V shed 1 base and J shed 7 bases, with 19 bases lying between them. The length of the CDR3 is 16 residues.

The V gene is TRBV19, the J gene TRBJ1-2; no definite D call. Germline CDR1 LNHDA, CDR2 SQIVND (reference sequence). V was clipped by 4 bases and J by 2 bases, with 14 bases between them. This CDR3 is built from 15 residues. The CDR3: CASSTPPPGNYGYTF. CDR3 coding DNA: TGTGCCAGTAGTACGCCCCCCCCAGGAAACTATGGCTACACCTTC.

This clonotype was seen only once. This chain joins TRBV10-1 and TRBJ2-3; 13 bases match TRBD2. This CDR3 region has 16 residues. Germline CDR1 is WNHNN and CDR2 is SYGVQD (reference sequence). V lost 5 bases and J lost 4; bases outside the gene matches: 6. CDR3: CASSFGTSGDPDTQYF. DNA of the CDR3: TGCGCCAGCAGTTTTGGGACTAGCGGGGATCCAGATACGCAGTATTTT.

Only a few counts were recorded for this clonotype. The chain is built from TRBV25-1 and TRBJ1-5, with D perhaps TRBD1 (5 bases). CDR3 length equals 18 residues. The germline V and J ends were trimmed by 0 bases and 2 bases, with 17 bases remaining between them. Germline CDR1 and CDR2: MGHDK and SYGVNS. The CDR3 nucleotides read TGTGCCAGCAGTGAATATGAAGTAGGGGTTGGGGGCAATCAGCCCCAGCATTTT. The encoded protein is CASSEYEVGVGGNQPQHF.

This clonotype was found a few times. CDR3 sequence: CATSDNLGEKLFF. CDR3 nucleotides: TGTGCCACCAGTGACAACCTGGGGGAAAAACTGTTTTTT. The chain is built from TRBV24-1 and TRBJ1-4; D is uncertain. V lost 4 bases to trimming and J lost 8 bases, with 10 bases between them. The CDR3 has 13 residues. CDR1 is KGHDR, CDR2 SFDVKD, per germline.

The chain links TRBV25-1 to TRBJ1-6; 8 positions match TRBD1. The CDR3 is 14 amino acids. V was pared by 6 bases and J by 8 bases, with 6 bases of the junction left unmatched. CDR1 is MGHDK, CDR2 SYGVNS, per germline. The CDR3 DNA reads as TGTGCCAGCAGGGAAGGACAGGGTTATTCACCCCTCCACTTT. The encoded protein is CASREGQGYSPLHF.

This clonotype was counted between two and nine times. This chain uses TRBV7-8 with TRBJ2-5; 9 positions match TRBD2. CDR1 is SGHVS and CDR2 is FQNEAQ in the germline V gene. The CDR3 has 15 amino acids. V lost 5 bases and J lost 3; bases outside the gene matches: 7. The CDR3 region has the DNA TGTGCCAGCAGCCATAGCGGGGGAGGAGAAGAGACCCAGTACTTC. Residues: CASSHSGGGEETQYF.

The V call is TRBV24-1, the J call TRBJ1-4, with 10 bases fitting TRBD1. Germline CDR1 reads KGHDR; CDR2 reads SFDVKD. This CDR3 region has 16 residues. V lost 4 bases, J lost 5 bases, and 6 bases stayed unmatched. CDR3: CATSDWSGQGNEKLFF. CDR3 coding DNA: TGTGCCACCAGTGACTGGTCGGGACAGGGGAATGAAAAACTGTTTTTT.

The gene calls are TRBV30 and TRBJ1-6, with unresolved D. The CDR3 runs to 12 residues. V was clipped by 4 bases and J by 14 bases, with 15 bases between them. In germline, CDR1 is GTSNPN, CDR2 SVGIG (reference sequence). In nucleotides, the CDR3 is TGTGCCTGGAACAGAATACAATTCACCCTCCACTTT. It is translated as CAWNRIQFTLHF. Full variable domain (remainder filled in from reference TRBV30 and TRBJ1-6): SQTIHQWPATLVQPVGSPLSLECTVEGTSNPNLYWYRQAAGRGLQLLFYSVGIGQISSEVPQNLSASRPQDRQFILSSKKLLLSDSGFYLCAWNRIQFTLHFGNGTRLTVT.

A few counts support this clonotype. The chain is built from TRBV20-1 and TRBJ1-1; D gene ambiguous. Germline CDR1 DFQATT, CDR2 SNEGSKA (reference sequence). V was cut by 0 bases and J by 0 bases, with 5 bases left in between. The CDR3 length is 13 residues. The CDR3 here is CSARDPLNTEAFF. In DNA, the CDR3 is TGCAGTGCTAGAGATCCCCTGAACACTGAAGCTTTCTTT.

The chain recombines TRBV30 with TRBJ2-5; the D gene is possibly TRBD1 (5 bases). CDR1 is GTSNPN, CDR2 SVGIG, per germline (reference sequence). The CDR3 covers 12 residues. V was cut by 5 bases and J by 2 bases, with 9 bases left in between. CDR3 DNA sequence: TGTGCCTGGGGGGCGGAACAAGAGACCCAGTACTTC. This translates into CAWGAEQETQYF.

The chain carries TRBV5-1 and TRBJ2-5; 10 nucleotides match TRBD1. CDR1 is SGHRS, CDR2 YFSETQ, per germline. The junction had 10 bases not matched to a gene; V was cut back by 4 bases and J by 1 base. The CDR3 loop spans 17 amino acids. The CDR3 region has the DNA TGCGCCAGCAGCACCCGTAGACAGGGGGCCACCCAAGAGACCCAGTACTTC. Amino acids: CASSTRRQGATQETQYF.